This TCR beta chain is drawn from a study of tumor and adjacent non-tumor tissue in lung cancer. Study conclusions and caveats: Compared with tumor, normal lung showed significantly lower TCR diversity.

Turning to this clonotype: The antigen is undetermined. An end of the junction does not agree with germline; a read error may underlie this.

Three rounds of nested PCR, following a modified ARM-PCR protocol, produced the TCRbeta library. MiXCR, applied by TCRdb to the multiplex PCR reads, yields one record per CDR3 protein. The data hold about 60,000 distinct CDR3 sequences, with around 64% observed a single time. The CDR3 sequence is 12 residues long. No cell sorting was done before RNA was extracted from the tissue. Distant lung tissue was collected more than 3 cm away from the tumor edge. The receptor was isolated from a man aged 70-80 years with non-small cell lung cancer. The sequencing input was distant non-tumor lung tissue. The gene calls are TRBV12-3 or TRBV12-4 and TRBJ2-3; a weak D match, TRBD2 (5 bases). The CDR3 region is CAGSWGADTQYF. The CDR3 DNA follows: TGTGCCGGCAGTTGGGGAGCAGATACGCAGTATTTC.